This T cell receptor beta chain was identified during a study of T cell responses to AZD1222 COVID-19 vaccine (dated by TCRdb to about 2021). Study-wide context: AZD1222 recipients given second doses at about 4 weeks or at about 12 weeks were pooled, since spike-specific TCR depth and breadth were not found to differ between the two schedules. A total of just over 230 trial participants underwent TCR sequencing, of whom 207 received two doses of AZD1222 and 26 received two doses of the MenACWY control vaccine. Enrollment into the trials was organized by age into subgroups of 18-55, 56-69 and 70-plus years, and those subgroups contained roughly 150, 30 and 60 TCR-sequenced participants, respectively. The full study reports these points: Spike-specific TCR breadth and depth rose significantly after two AZD1222 doses compared with day 0 and with MenACWY recipients. In the small 56-69-year group, the increase in depth fell short of significance, most likely because of low power. Reportedly, close to half of the unique spike-specific TCRs recognized epitopes lying outside the regions that are mutated in the B.1.351 and B.1.1.7 variants. Most participants were white British and females outnumbered males, and the authors suggested that clonal diversity may have been underestimated. Conclusions about previously exposed vaccinees are limited because only a handful of AZD1222 recipients were SARS-CoV-2 seropositive at baseline. The whole spike protein was spanned by vaccine-associated CD4 TCRs, and dominant responses were seen in regions 160-218 and 743-854. Because no day 14 peak-response samples were available, the repertoires could be characterized only after the peak T cell response.

The time point label on this specimen signifies: baseline before first vaccination. The vaccinee samples were drawn from two UK trials, COV001 and COV002, one of which was a single-blind randomized controlled phase 2/3 trial testing AZD1222 (ChAdOx1 nCoV-19) in healthy adults. For TCRbeta chain sequencing, PBMC samples were collected from trial participants at day 0 and at day 28 after the second dose. V ends up 3 bases short and J 0 bases short, with an unmatched junction base count of 8. Via the germline V gene, CDR1 is KGHSH and CDR2 LQKENI. From its cysteine to its phenylalanine, the CDR3 spans 17 amino acids. Only the CDR3 part of the read is kept: 51 bases, read in frame from the first base. The CDR3 regions of human TCRbeta chains were subjected to immunosequencing. The authors processed their data as follows. Repertoire TCRs were matched against a reference library of SARS-CoV-2-specific TCRs generated with the MIRA antigen-specificity platform. Breadth was defined as the fraction of unique TCRs that were SARS-CoV-2-associated, and depth was defined as the fraction of total T cells that were SARS-CoV-2-associated. Each spike-specific TCR was assigned to its reactive spike region and to a CD4 or CD8 class using the MIRA data. Log10-transformed breadth and depth values were compared by one-way ANOVA with Sidak's multiple comparisons tests. TCRdb obtained this table from immuneACCESS and retained in-frame rearrangements with V and J assigned. These tables miss some clones; where compared with another copy, unresolved V genes account for less than half of the shortfall, and the remainder is unexplained. V, J and clone size were drawn from that table, and D and trimming were deduced from the DNA. The sample includes about 110,000 clones, with about 90% observed a single time. The ten top clones hold approximately 3% of the sample.

On this clone itself: Its antigen is not yet known. The sample holds no much larger clone one base away, and base qualities are not on file.

The sequences come from peripheral blood, collected on day 0 of AZD1222 vaccination. The sequence was obtained from an adult in good health. The chain joins TRBV18 to TRBJ1-2; 9 nucleotides in the junction match TRBD1. CDR3 protein: CASSPTTGQGTNYGYTF. The bases read TGTGCCAGCTCACCTACAACTGGACAGGGGACTAACTATGGCTACACCTTC.